This TCR beta chain was sequenced in a study of blood T cell repertoires in COVID-19. Study summary: Collection of acute and convalescent COVID-19 samples took place in the United States, Italy and Spain.

Under the authors' procedure: Amplification with reference gene primers provided the estimates of nucleated cell counts. Here immunoSEQ multiplex PCR was the method, and the copy in TCRdb shows in-frame clones only, minus some. V and J calls and clone size come straight from that table; D and trimming were deduced from the DNA. The sample holds tens of thousands of clones; roughly four fifths are singletons and the top ten take over 30%. Germline CDR1 SGHKS, CDR2 YYEKEE (reference sequence). V lost 4 bases and J 6 bases, leaving 9 bases between the germline ends. The CDR3 loop spans 12 amino acids. The sample taken for sequencing was peripheral blood. The rearrangement joins TRBV5-5 to TRBJ2-3; no definite D call. This receptor was obtained from a man between 65 and 85 years old with acute or convalescent COVID-19. This chain's CDR3 is CASSPSLDTQYF. CDR3 nucleotides: TGTGCCAGCAGCCCCTCCCTGGATACGCAGTATTTT.